This TCR beta chain came from a study of regulatory T cells in long-lasting Graves disease (TCRdb year 2021). For context, the study as a whole: Persistent Graves' disease was defined as persistently positive TSH receptor autoantibodies together with antithyroid drug treatment for over 5 years. This study used TCR sequencing and RNA sequencing of peripheral blood to compare persistent Graves' disease patients against newly diagnosed Graves' disease patients. The study was registered as a clinical trial and conducted in China. A total of roughly 33 samples were covered by TCR sequencing, comprising approximately 13 persistent and around 20 newly diagnosed Graves' disease patients. On average, persistent Graves' disease patients in the clinical cohort had been on antithyroid drugs for approximately ten years. The paper as a whole reports these results and caveats: Compared with newly diagnosed patients, persistent Graves' disease patients had lower TCR Shannon entropy and fewer highly expanded clones, which suggests clonal expansion. As a limitation, the authors acknowledged that the small sample size may reduce accuracy. Only the TCR beta chain was sequenced and analyzed. Patients with persistent disease shared more public clonotypes (approximately 2,500) than newly diagnosed patients did (roughly 970). Only peripheral blood was studied, because thyroid tissue, the primary lesion, was inaccessible.

This clonotype was found a few times. The antigen this receptor binds is unknown. Nothing much larger sits one base from this clone, and base qualities are not available. Libraries were prepared through multiplex PCR. Sequencer: Illumina HiSeq 4000. CDR3 regions were amplified by Arm-PCR with iRepertoire HTBI primers to construct TCR beta libraries. Gel purification was performed on PCR products prior to sequencing. In the source study's methods: Gene usage analysis of CDR3 amino acid clonotypes relied on the 55 to 80 TRBV and over 13 TRBJ segments identified across samples. Filtered high-quality paired reads were merged into contigs using COPE and FqMerger. BLAST was used to align contigs to IMGT TRBV, TRBD and TRBJ reference genes, with CDR3 defined following IMGT. Any clonotype with a frequency above 0.1% was counted as a highly expanded clone. Shannon entropy served as the measure of repertoire diversity, while the Gini coefficient captured V-J evenness. Public clonotypes were defined as clonotypes shared by more than one individual. The public sequencing data were trimmed at Q25 with fastp and processed into clonotypes with MiXCR by TCRdb, which kept only in-frame beta chains. Each entry merges the rows of one CDR3 protein and shows their most common DNA and genes. Here the V and J calls rest on TCRdb's processing, not on the authors' analysis. The sample includes under 500,000 distinct CDR3 sequences, with less than 25% observed a single time. Together, the top ten hold 20% of the sample.

This specimen's time point label, interpreted: persistent/refractory GD, antithyroid drugs over 5 years with positive TRAb. For both TCR sequencing and RNA sequencing, RNA was extracted from PBMCs in TRIzol. The diagnosis of Graves' disease followed American Thyroid Association guidelines. The patients came from an endocrinology department in Xi'an, China. From each patient, around 9 milliliters of peripheral blood was collected into an EDTA anticoagulant tube. Ficoll Paque Plus density gradient separation was used to isolate PBMCs, and no further T cell sorting was done. An Agilent 2100 Bioanalyzer and agarose gel were used to check RNA quality, while a NanoDrop 2000 measured RNA concentration. Sequenced here: peripheral blood mononuclear cells (PBMCs), sampled when the disease was refractory, from a patient treated with antithyroid drugs. This receptor was obtained from a female donor with Graves disease.

DNA sequence: TGTGCCAGCAGTGAAGCGTGGATTCAAACCTACGAGCAGTACTTC. This sequence encodes CASSEAWIQTYEQYF. The chain is assembled from TRBV6-1 and TRBJ2-7, with the D gene uncertain. Sequences MNHNS (CDR1) and SASEGT (CDR2) are obtained from the germline V gene. The junction shows trimming of 0 bases on V and 2 bases on J, plus 11 bases between the germline ends. From the cysteine up to the phenylalanine, the CDR3 has a length of 15 residues. Of the read, only the CDR3 DNA is kept; its 45 bases are in frame from base 1.